The subject of this entry is one T cell receptor (beta chain). The sample originates from a study of blood T cell repertoires in COVID-19. Across the study: The cDNA or gDNA used as material had been derived from T cells, B-cell-depleted T cells, or PBMCs.

Recruitment covered about two dozen US areas and drew participants whose ages spanned roughly 18 to 95 years. In Cohort 3, a recovered donor had either two negative PCRs, clearance, or symptom resolution. Per the study methods: Amplification from reference gene primers served as the basis for estimated nucleated cell counts. Sequenced by immunoSEQ multiplex PCR; TCRdb stores in-frame clones only, minus some. Clonal size and the V and J genes are those of that table, whereas D and trimming came from the DNA. This table has about 300,000 clones, roughly 89% appearing once. The TCR was taken from a woman in her 40s who had recovered from COVID-19. Sequences were obtained from PBMCs or T cells enriched from blood (not recorded which).

In DNA form, the CDR3 reads TGTGCCAGCAGCTTATATGGGGACAGGGGGGGTATGTCAAGTCAGCCCCAGCATTTT. Amino acids: CASSLYGDRGGMSSQPQHF. This chain uses TRBV11-2 with TRBJ1-5; 11 nucleotides match TRBD1. The length of the CDR3 is 19 residues. Germline V gene lookup returns CDR1 SGHAT and CDR2 FQNNGV. V dropped 2 bases and J dropped 6; count of bases not matched to a gene: 15. The complete variable domain, with remaining parts taken from reference TRBV11-2 and TRBJ1-5, reads EAGVAQSPRYKIIEKRQSVAFWCNPISGHATLYWYQQILGQGPKLLIQFQNNGVVDDSQLPKDRFSAERLKGVDSTLKIQPAKLEDSAVYLCASSLYGDRGGMSSQPQHFGDGTRLSIL.